These 17 T cell receptor beta chains were all obtained from the same sample, sequenced in a study of PD-L1 blockade in urothelial cancer. Specified time point: peripheral blood 6 weeks after treatment start. The repertoire was sequenced with immunoSEQ multiplex PCR; TCRdb's copy has only in-frame clones and lacks some. The sample contains about 130,000 clones, more than 70% of which appear only once. This sample comprised PBMCs, obtained around atezolizumab (anti-PD-L1) treatment. The receptors were gathered from a man in his fifties with urothelial cancer.

V and J are TRBV28 and TRBJ1-1; 9 positions agree with TRBD1. With V trimmed by 6 bases and J by 4 bases, 6 bases remained unmatched. Germline CDR1 is MDHEN and CDR2 is SYDVKM. The CDR3 runs 14 residues. CDR3 nucleotides: TGTGCCAGCAGACAAGGACAGGGGAGCACTGAAGCTTTCTTT. This encodes CASRQGQGSTEAFF.

V and J are TRBV27 and TRBJ2-3, with TRBD2 matching 13 bases. This CDR3 is built from 19 residues. J gave up 2 bases and V 4 bases, and 12 bases lay outside the gene matches. CDR1 is MNHEY and CDR2 is SMNVEV in the germline V gene (reference sequence). CDR3: CASSSLAGGPYYTTDTQYF. As DNA, the CDR3 is TGTGCCAGCAGTTCACTAGCGGGAGGGCCCTACTACACCACAGATACGCAGTATTTT.

CDR3 loop: CASSSDSSYNEQFF. CDR3 bases: TGCGCCAGCAGCTCCGATAGCTCCTACAATGAGCAGTTCTTC. The genes are TRBV5-1 and TRBJ2-1; D not certain. Germline lookup yields CDR1 SGHRS and CDR2 YFSETQ. CDR3 size: 14 residues. The V and J ends lost 3 bases and 0 bases respectively, with 7 bases between them.

The chain combines TRBV19 with TRBJ1-5; no definite D call. CDR3 length: 13 residues. Germline V lookup: CDR1 LNHDA, CDR2 SQIVND (reference sequence). Trimming stripped 5 bases from V and 2 bases from J, with 7 bases between. CDR3 in DNA: TGTGCCAGTAGTTCGGTGCGCAATCAGCCCCAGCATTTT. It encodes CASSSVRNQPQHF. The variable domain in full, with the rest retrieved from reference TRBV19 and TRBJ1-5, is DGGITQSPKYLFRKEGQNVTLSCEQNLNHDAMYWYRQDPGQGLRLIYYSQIVNDFQKGDIAEGYSVSREKKESFPLTVTSAQKNPTAFYLCASSSVRNQPQHFGDGTRLSIL.

This clone has just a few counts. The CDR3: CATSRDPGTTSYEQYF. The CDR3 DNA reads TGTGCCACCAGCAGAGACCCCGGGACTACCTCCTACGAGCAGTACTTC. The chain joins TRBV15 to TRBJ2-7, with 7 positions matching TRBD2. The V and J ends lost 0 bases and 0 bases, in that order; junction bases with no gene match: 5. CDR1 and CDR2 (germline): LNHNV, YYDKDF (reference sequence). The CDR3 extends over 16 amino acids.

The chain joins TRBV28 to TRBJ1-1; 11 bases are a match to TRBD1. CDR3 length equals 17 residues. The junction had 12 bases not matched to a gene; V was cut back by 8 bases and J by 1 base. The germline V gene encodes CDR1 MDHEN and CDR2 SYDVKM. The CDR3 loop reads CASCCPGTGGWNTEAFF. The CDR3, as DNA: TGTGCCAGCTGCTGCCCCGGGACAGGGGGGTGGAACACTGAAGCTTTCTTT. Full variable domain (outside the CDR3, taken from reference TRBV28 and TRBJ1-1): DVKVTQSSRYLVKRTGEKVFLECVQDMDHENMFWYRQDPGLGLRLIYFSYDVKMKEKGDIPEGYSVSREKKERFSLILESASTNQTSMYLCASCCPGTGGWNTEAFFGQGTRLTVV.

The chain links TRBV7-2 to TRBJ2-2, with 7 bases matching TRBD1. Germline assignment: CDR1 SGHTA and CDR2 FQGNSA. The CDR3 is 16 residues long. With V trimmed by 4 bases and J by 0 bases, 5 bases remained unmatched. The CDR3 is CASSSRTGSNTGELFF. Written as DNA, the CDR3 is TGTGCCAGCAGCTCCCGGACAGGCTCGAACACCGGGGAGCTGTTTTTT.

CDR3 sequence: CASSSVPGTSYNEQFF. CDR3 DNA: TGTGCCAGCAGCTCAGTACCCGGGACTAGCTACAATGAGCAGTTCTTC. V is TRBV7-9 and J is TRBJ2-1; 8 nucleotides line up with TRBD2. Germline V gene sequence: CDR1 SEHNR, CDR2 FQNEAQ (reference sequence). J gave up 3 bases and V 4 bases, and 8 bases lay outside the gene matches. CDR3 length: 16 amino acids.

This chain joins TRBV7-8 and TRBJ2-7; weak D call: TRBD1 (7 bases). V lost 1 base and J 3 bases, leaving 16 bases between the germline ends. The CDR3 runs 16 residues. Germline-derived CDR1 and CDR2 are SGHVS and FQNEAQ. In nucleotides, the CDR3 is TGTGCCAGCAGCTTAGGCCAGGGGGGCCTTAGCTACGAGCAGTACTTC. It is translated as CASSLGQGGLSYEQYF.

This clone was recorded once. This chain uses TRBV7-2 with TRBJ2-5; 10 bases agree with TRBD2. The length of the CDR3 is 15 residues. CDR1 SGHTA and CDR2 FQGNSA come from the germline V gene. The trim removed 2 bases at V and 4 bases at J, leaving 4 bases unmatched. Written as DNA, the CDR3 is TGTGCCAGCAGCTTACTAGCGGGAGCGAGAGAGACCCAGTACTTC. It translates to CASSLLAGARETQYF.

The chain uses TRBV2 and TRBJ2-1, with a possible D match to TRBD1 (5 bases). The V end was cut by 8 bases, the J end by 8 bases, with 16 bases between. Per germline, CDR1 SNHLY and CDR2 FYNNEI. This CDR3 is built from 13 residues. The CDR3 DNA sequence: TGTGCCAGCGCTGGCTCTAGGGGCGATGAGCAGTTCTTC. Amino acid sequence: CASAGSRGDEQFF.

The V call is TRBV6-5, the J call TRBJ2-1; no reliable D call. Trimming took 6 bases from V and 0 from J, leaving 12 bases between them. Germline CDR1 MNHEY, CDR2 SVGAGI. The CDR3 runs 15 residues. CDR3 bases: TGTGCCAGCAGCAAAGATACTTTCTCCTACAATGAGCAGTTCTTC. Translation gives CASSKDTFSYNEQFF.

This clone appeared a few times. This rearrangement joins TRBV2 to TRBJ1-5; D not certain. This CDR3 is 14 amino acids long. The germline V gene encodes CDR1 SNHLY and CDR2 FYNNEI. V gave up 4 bases and J gave up 4 bases, with 11 bases separating them. As DNA, the CDR3 is TGTGCCAGCAGTGGAGGGCGAGGGAATCAGCCCCAGCATTTT. Its translation is CASSGGRGNQPQHF.

The chain couples TRBV30 to TRBJ2-2; possibly TRBD1 for D (6 bases). This CDR3 spans 17 amino acids. V was trimmed by 7 bases and J by 4 bases, leaving 25 bases between them. Per the germline V gene, CDR1 is GTSNPN and CDR2 is SVGIG (reference sequence). CDR3 loop: CASTHLGVLGGTGELFF. For the CDR3, the DNA is TGTGCCTCTACACACCTGGGGGTCCTAGGGGGCACCGGGGAGCTGTTTTTT.

The gene calls are TRBV27 and TRBJ2-7; TRBD1 matches at 9 bases. Germline CDR1 reads MNHEY; CDR2 reads SMNVEV (reference sequence). With 6 bases clipped from V and 3 bases from J, the junction kept 9 bases outside the gene matches. The CDR3 totals 15 residues. CDR3 sequence reads: CASSRYPGQGYEQYF. Written as DNA, the CDR3 is TGTGCCAGCAGCCGTTACCCGGGACAGGGCTACGAGCAGTACTTC.

This clone came up once. V usage is TRBV28 and J usage is TRBJ1-6, with a possible D match to TRBD1 (5 bases). Germline assignment: CDR1 MDHEN and CDR2 SYDVKM. The CDR3 has 15 amino acids. Trimming removed 2 bases at V and 3 bases at J, with 8 bases between. The CDR3, as DNA: TGTGCCAGCAGTTTAGGTCAGGGCTATAATTCACCCCTCCACTTT. This encodes CASSLGQGYNSPLHF. Full variable domain (outside the CDR3, taken from reference TRBV28 and TRBJ1-6): DVKVTQSSRYLVKRTGEKVFLECVQDMDHENMFWYRQDPGLGLRLIYFSYDVKMKEKGDIPEGYSVSREKKERFSLILESASTNQTSMYLCASSLGQGYNSPLHFGNGTRLTVT.

CDR3 loop: CASSAGTGLGEQYF. In DNA, the CDR3 is TGTGCCAGCAGCGCCGGGACAGGGTTGGGCGAGCAGTACTTC. The rearrangement links TRBV2 to TRBJ2-7; TRBD1 aligns across 9 bases. The CDR3 is 14 amino acids. The J segment lost 6 bases and the V segment lost 6 bases, leaving 9 bases of the junction unmatched. Germline CDR1 reads SNHLY; CDR2 reads FYNNEI.